The 5 T cell receptor beta chains below come from one sample, sequenced in a study of cytomegalovirus exposure and HLA in healthy donors. Libraries were prepared by immunoSEQ multiplex PCR; TCRdb keeps only in-frame clonotypes and omits some of them. The sample yields fewer than 150,000 clones, about 83% seen once. Sequencing input: PBMCs. The receptors were gathered from a man aged 18 to 29 in good health and CMV-seronegative.

This chain links TRBV30 with TRBJ1-1, with D perhaps TRBD1 (6 bases). Germline CDR1 and CDR2: GTSNPN and SVGIG (reference sequence). V lost 3 bases, J lost 4 bases, and 12 bases lay in between. This CDR3 has 13 amino acids. The CDR3 loop is CAWRATGSTEAFF. In DNA, the CDR3 is TGTGCCTGGAGAGCTACAGGGAGCACTGAAGCTTTCTTT.

The chain couples TRBV4-1 to TRBJ2-3; no firm D call. This CDR3 contains 17 residues. Trimming left V 4 bases short and J 1 base short, with 18 bases between. Germline CDR1 MGHRA, CDR2 YSYEKL. CDR3 residues: CASSPSEHRAGTDTQYF. The CDR3 nucleotides read TGCGCCAGCAGCCCCTCGGAGCACCGAGCCGGCACAGATACGCAGTATTTT.

The genes are TRBV5-4 and TRBJ1-1; a weak D match, TRBD1 (5 bases). The V and J ends lost 0 bases and 4 bases respectively, with 13 bases between them. Germline lookup yields CDR1 SGHNT and CDR2 YYREEE (reference sequence). This CDR3 has 15 residues. CDR3: CASSLAGGGGTEAFF. The DNA for the CDR3 is TGTGCCAGCAGCTTGGCCGGGGGTGGGGGCACTGAAGCTTTCTTT.

Only a few counts were recorded for this clone. This sequence joins TRBV14 and TRBJ1-1; D unclear. Germline V gene sequence: CDR1 SGHDN, CDR2 FVKESK. The CDR3 runs 15 residues. Deletions cut 1 base from V and 0 bases from J, with 9 bases between. The CDR3 is CASSQAGALNTEAFF. The CDR3 DNA follows: TGTGCCAGCAGCCAAGCTGGAGCCCTGAACACTGAAGCTTTCTTT.

The CDR3 coding sequence is TGCGCCAGCAGCTTTACAGGGGCTAACACTGAAGCTTTCTTT. Translating it yields CASSFTGANTEAFF. The rearrangement uses TRBV5-1 and TRBJ1-1; 7 bases are a match to TRBD1. Trimming removed 2 bases from V and 2 bases from J; junction bases left unmatched: 3. The CDR3 consists of 14 residues. CDR1 SGHRS and CDR2 YFSETQ come from the germline V gene.